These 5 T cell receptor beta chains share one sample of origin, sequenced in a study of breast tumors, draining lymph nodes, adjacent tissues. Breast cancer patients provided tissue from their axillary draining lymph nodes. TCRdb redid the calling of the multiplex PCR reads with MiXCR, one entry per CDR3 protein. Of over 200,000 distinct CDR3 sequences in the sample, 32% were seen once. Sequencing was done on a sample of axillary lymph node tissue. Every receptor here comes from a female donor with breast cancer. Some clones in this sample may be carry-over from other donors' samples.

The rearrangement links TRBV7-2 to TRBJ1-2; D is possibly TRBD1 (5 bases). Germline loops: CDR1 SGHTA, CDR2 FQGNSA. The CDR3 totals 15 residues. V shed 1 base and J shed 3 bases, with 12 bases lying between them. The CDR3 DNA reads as TGTGCCAGCAGCTTAGTCGGGCGGGGGGACTATGGCTACACCTTC. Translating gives CASSLVGRGDYGYTF.

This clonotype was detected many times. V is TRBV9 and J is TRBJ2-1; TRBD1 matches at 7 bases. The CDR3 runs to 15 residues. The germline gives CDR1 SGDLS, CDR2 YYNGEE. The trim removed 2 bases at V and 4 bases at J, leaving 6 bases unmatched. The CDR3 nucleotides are TGTGCCAGCAGCGTTGACGGGACAGAGTACAATGAGCAGTTCTTC. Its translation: CASSVDGTEYNEQFF.

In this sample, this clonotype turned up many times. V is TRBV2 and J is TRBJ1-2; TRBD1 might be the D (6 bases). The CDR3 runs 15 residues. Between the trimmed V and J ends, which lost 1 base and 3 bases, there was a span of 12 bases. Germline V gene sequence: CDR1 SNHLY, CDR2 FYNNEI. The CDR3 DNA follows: TGTGCCAGCAGTGAAGGTGGGGGGCCATACTATGGCTACACCTTC. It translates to CASSEGGGPYYGYTF.

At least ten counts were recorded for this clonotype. The CDR3 bases are TGTGCCAGCAGTTACGGTGGGTTCTCCTACAATGAGCAGTTCTTC. Translation: CASSYGGFSYNEQFF. This rearrangement joins TRBV6-2 or TRBV6-3 to TRBJ2-1; D unresolved. Germline lookup yields CDR1 MNHEY and CDR2 SVGEGT. V was clipped by 2 bases and J by 0 bases, with 8 bases between them. The CDR3 has 15 residues.

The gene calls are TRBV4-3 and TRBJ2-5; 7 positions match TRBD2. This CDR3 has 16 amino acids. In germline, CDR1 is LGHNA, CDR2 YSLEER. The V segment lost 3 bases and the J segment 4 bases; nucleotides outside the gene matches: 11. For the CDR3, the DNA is TGCGCCAGCAGCCATCACATCGGGGGAGGGTCAGAGACCCAGTACTTC. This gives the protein CASSHHIGGGSETQYF.